This T cell receptor (beta chain) was observed in a study of blood T cell repertoires in COVID-19. Turning to the study itself: The samples span acute and convalescent COVID-19 from the United States, Italy and Spain.

Repertoires were generated with immunoSEQ multiplex PCR, while TCRdb's copy carries only in-frame clones and drops some. Among 250,000 to 300,000 clones, more than 75% were seen once, and the ten largest hold around 0.98%. Germline V lookup: CDR1 LGHDT, CDR2 YNNKEL (reference sequence). The CDR3 loop spans 20 amino acids. V was clipped by 0 bases and J by 7 bases; unmatched bases: 22. The sequence derives from a woman between 35 and 50 years old who had recovered from COVID-19. Sequencing was done on a sample of peripheral blood. J is TRBJ2-7 and V is TRBV3-1 (or the pseudogene TRBV3-2), with TRBD2 matching over 9 bases. CDR3 bases: TGTGCCAGCAGCCAAGAGGGTCAAGCCGTCCCGGGACTAGCTCGGGGTGAGCAGTACTTC. As protein: CASSQEGQAVPGLARGEQYF.